What follows is one T cell receptor (beta chain) and its context. Its target is not known. Researchers attached unique molecular identifiers to individual cDNA molecules. Each CDR3 protein gets one entry after TCRdb re-called the 5' RACE reads with MiXCR. The data contain 70,000 or so distinct CDR3 sequences, 10% to 15% of them singletons. This specimen belongs to a study of early T cells in non-severe SARS-CoV-2 infection. General observations from the study: Missing private and CD4 specificities, VDJdb matching favored anti-spike CD8 responses.

Germline CDR1 and CDR2: LGHDT and YNNKEL (reference sequence). This CDR3 region has 17 residues. Unmatched junction bases numbered 9, after V lost 1 base and J lost 4 bases. Sequencing was carried out using whole blood. The TCR sequence derives from an adult who was a healthcare worker with PCR-confirmed SARS-CoV-2 infection or an uninfected control (not recorded which). The V call is TRBV3-1, the J call TRBJ2-3; TRBD2 matches 9 bases. The CDR3 bases are TGTGCCAGCAGCCAAGGGAGGGGGACTAGCCTCCCAGATACGCAGTATTTT. This codes for CASSQGRGTSLPDTQYF.